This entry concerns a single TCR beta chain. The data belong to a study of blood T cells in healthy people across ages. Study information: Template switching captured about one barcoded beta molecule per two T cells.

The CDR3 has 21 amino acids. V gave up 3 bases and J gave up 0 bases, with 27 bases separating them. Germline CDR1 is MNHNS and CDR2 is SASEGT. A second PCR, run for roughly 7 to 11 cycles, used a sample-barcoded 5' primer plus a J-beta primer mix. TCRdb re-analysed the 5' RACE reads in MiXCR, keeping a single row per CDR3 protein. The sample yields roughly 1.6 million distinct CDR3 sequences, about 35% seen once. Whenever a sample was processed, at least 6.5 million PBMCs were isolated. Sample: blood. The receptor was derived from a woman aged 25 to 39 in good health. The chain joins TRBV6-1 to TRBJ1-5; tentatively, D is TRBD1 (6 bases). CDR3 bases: TGTGCCAGCAGTGAGGTTTTGGACAGAGATGCAGAAGTCTATAGCAATCAGCCCCAGCATTTT. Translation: CASSEVLDRDAEVYSNQPQHF.